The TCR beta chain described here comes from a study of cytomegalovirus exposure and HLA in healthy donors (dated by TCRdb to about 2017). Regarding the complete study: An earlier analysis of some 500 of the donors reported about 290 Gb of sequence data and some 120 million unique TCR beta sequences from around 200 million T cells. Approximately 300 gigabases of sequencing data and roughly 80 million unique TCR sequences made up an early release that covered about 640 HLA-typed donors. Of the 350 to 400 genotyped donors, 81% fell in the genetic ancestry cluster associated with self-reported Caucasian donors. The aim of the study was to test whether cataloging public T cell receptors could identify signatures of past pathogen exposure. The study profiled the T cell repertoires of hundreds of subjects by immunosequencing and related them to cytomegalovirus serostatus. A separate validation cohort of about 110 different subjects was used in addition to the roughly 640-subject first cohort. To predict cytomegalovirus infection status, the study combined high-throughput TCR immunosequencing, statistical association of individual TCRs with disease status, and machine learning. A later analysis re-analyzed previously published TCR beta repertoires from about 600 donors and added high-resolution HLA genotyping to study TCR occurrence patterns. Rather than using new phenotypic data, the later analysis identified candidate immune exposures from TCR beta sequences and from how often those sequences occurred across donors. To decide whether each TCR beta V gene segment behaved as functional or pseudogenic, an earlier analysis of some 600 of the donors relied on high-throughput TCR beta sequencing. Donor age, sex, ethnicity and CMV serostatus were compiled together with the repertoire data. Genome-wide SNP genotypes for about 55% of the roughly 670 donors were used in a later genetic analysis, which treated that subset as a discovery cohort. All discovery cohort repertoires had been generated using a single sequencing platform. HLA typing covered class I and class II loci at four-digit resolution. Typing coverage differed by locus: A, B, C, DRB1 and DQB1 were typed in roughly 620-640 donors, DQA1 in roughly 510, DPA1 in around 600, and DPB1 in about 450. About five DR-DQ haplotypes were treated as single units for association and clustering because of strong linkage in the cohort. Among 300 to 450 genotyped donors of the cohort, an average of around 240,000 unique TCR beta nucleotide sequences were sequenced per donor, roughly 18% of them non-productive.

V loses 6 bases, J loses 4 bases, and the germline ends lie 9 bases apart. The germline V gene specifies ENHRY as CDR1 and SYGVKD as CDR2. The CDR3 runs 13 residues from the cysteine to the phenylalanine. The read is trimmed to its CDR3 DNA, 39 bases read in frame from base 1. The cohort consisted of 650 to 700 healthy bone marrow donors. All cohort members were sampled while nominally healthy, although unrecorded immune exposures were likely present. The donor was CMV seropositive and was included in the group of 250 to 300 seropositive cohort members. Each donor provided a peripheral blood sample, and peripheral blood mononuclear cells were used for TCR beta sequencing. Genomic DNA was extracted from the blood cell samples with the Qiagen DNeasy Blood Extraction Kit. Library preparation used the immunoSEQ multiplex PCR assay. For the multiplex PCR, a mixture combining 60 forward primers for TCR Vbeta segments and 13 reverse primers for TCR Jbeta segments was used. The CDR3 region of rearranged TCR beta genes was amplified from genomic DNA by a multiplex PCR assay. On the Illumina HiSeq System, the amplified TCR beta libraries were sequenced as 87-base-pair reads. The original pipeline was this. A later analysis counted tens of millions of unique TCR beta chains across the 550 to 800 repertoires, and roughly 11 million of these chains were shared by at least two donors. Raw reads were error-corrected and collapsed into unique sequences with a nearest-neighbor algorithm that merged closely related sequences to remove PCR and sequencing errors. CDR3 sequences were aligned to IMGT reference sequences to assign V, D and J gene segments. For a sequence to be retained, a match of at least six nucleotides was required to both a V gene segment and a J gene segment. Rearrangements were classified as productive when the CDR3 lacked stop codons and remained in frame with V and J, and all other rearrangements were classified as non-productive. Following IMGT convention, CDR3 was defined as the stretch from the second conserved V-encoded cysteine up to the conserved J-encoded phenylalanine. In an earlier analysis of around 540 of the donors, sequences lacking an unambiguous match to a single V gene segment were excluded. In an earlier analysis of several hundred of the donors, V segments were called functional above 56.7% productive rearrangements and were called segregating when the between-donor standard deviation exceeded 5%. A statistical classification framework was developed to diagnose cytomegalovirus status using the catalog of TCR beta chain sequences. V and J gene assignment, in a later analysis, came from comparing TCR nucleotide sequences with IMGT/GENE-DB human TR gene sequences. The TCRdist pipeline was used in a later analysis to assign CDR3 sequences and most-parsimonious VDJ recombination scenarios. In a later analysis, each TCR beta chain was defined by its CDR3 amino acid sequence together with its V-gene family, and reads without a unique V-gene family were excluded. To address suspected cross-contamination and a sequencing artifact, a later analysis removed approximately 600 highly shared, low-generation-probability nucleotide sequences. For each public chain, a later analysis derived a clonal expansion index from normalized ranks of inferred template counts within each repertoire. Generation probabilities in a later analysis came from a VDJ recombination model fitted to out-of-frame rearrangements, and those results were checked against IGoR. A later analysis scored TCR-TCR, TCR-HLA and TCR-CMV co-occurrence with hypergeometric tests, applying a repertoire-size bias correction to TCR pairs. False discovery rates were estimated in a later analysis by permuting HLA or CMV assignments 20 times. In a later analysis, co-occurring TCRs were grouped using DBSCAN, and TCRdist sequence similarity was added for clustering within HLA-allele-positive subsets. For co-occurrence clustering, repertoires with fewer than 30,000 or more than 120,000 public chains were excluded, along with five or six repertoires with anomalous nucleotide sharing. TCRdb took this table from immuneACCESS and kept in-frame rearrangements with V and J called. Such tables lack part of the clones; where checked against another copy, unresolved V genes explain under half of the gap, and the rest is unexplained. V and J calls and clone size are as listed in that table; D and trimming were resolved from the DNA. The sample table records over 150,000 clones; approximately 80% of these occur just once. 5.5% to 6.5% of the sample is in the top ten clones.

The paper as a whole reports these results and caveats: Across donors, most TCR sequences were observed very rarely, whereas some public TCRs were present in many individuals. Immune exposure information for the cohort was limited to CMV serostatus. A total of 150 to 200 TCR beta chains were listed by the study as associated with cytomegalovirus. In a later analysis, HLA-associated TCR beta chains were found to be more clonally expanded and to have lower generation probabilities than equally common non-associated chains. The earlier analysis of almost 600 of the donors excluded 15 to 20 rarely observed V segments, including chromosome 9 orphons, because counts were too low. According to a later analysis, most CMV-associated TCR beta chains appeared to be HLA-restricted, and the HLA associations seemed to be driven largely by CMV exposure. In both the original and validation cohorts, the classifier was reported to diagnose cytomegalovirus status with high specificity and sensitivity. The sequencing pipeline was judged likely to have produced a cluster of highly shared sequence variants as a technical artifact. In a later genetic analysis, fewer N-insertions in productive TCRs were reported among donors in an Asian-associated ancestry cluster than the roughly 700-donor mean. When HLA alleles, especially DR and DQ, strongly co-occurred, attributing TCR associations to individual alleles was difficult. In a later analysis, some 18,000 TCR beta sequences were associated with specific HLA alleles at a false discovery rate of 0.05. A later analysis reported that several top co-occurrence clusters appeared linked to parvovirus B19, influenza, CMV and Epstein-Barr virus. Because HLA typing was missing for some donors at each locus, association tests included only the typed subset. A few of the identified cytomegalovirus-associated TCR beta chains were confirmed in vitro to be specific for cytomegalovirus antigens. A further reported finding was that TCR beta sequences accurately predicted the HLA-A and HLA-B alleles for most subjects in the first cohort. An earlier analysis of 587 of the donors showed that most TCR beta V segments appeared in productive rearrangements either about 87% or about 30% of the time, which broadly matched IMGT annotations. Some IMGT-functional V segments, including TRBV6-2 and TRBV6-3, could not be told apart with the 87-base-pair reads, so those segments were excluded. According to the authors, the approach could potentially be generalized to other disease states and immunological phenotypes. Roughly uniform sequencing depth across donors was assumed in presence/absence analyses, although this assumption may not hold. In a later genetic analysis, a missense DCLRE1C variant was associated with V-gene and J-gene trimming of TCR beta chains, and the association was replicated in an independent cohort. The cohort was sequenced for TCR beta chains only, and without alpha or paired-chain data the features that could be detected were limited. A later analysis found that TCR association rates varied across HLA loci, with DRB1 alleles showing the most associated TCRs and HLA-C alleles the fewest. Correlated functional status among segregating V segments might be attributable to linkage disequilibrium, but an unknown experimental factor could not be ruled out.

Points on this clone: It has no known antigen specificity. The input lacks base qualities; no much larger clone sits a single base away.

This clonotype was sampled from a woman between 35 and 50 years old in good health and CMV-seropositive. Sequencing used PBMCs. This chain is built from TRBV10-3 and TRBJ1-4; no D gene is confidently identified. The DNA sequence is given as TGTGCCATCAGGGGCAGGAATAATGAAAAACTGTTTTTT. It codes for CAIRGRNNEKLFF.